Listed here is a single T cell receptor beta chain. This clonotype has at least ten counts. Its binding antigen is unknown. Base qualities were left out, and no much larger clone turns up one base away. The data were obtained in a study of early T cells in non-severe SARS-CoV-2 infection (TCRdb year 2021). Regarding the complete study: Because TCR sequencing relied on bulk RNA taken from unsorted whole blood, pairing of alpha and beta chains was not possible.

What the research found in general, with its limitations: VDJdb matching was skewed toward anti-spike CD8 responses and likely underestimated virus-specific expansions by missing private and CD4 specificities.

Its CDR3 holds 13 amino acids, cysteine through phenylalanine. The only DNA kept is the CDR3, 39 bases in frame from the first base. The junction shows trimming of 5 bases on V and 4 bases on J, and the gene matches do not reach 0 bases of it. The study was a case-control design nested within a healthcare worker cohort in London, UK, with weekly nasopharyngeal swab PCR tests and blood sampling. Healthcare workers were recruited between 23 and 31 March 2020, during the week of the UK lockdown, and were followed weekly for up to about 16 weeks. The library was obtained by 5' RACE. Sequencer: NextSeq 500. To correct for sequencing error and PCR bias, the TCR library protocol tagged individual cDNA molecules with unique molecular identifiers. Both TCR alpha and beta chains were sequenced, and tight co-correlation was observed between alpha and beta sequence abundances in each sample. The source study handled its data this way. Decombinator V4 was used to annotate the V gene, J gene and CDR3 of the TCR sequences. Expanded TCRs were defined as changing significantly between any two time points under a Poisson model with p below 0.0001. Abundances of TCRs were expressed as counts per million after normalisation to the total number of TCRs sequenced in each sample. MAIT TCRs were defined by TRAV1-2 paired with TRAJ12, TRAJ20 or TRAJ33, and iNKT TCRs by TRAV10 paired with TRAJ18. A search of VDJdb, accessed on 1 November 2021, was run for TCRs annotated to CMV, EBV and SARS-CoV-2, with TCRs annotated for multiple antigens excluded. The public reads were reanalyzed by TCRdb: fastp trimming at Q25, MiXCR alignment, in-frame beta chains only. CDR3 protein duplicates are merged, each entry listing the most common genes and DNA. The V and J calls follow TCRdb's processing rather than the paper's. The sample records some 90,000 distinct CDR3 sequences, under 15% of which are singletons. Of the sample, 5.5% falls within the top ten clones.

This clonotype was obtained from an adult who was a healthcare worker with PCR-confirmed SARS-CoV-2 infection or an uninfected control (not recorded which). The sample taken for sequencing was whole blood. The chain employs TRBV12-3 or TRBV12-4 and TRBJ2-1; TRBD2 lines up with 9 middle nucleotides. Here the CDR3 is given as CASSAGGYNEQFF. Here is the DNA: TGTGCCAGCAGTGCGGGAGGGTACAATGAGCAGTTCTTC.